Listed below are T cell receptor beta chains from one sample, sequenced in a study of patients and donors after allogeneic stem cell transplantation. TCRdb processed the RT-PCR reads anew with MiXCR; each CDR3 protein has one entry. The data contain about 230,000 distinct CDR3 sequences, 12% to 15% of them singletons. Sequencing was done on a sample of blood, either unsorted or a sorted T cell fraction (not recorded which). All receptors come from a human donor who was either an allogeneic HSCT recipient or a stem cell or donor lymphocyte infusion donor (not recorded which). It is not recorded whose cells these are; they may come from a transplant donor. The CDR3 runs from the conserved cysteine through the conserved F or W. D genes are given only for firm matches. The size field is filled for only some rows; it gives once, few, many or a size class.

D | J | V | size | length | CDR3 | DNA
. | TRBJ2-1 | TRBV5-1 | many | 12 | CASSLSAVEQFF | TGCGCCAGCAGCTTGTCGGCGGTTGAGCAGTTCTTC
. | TRBJ1-5 | TRBV27 | few | 14 | CASRGATSNQPQHF | TGTGCCAGCAGGGGGGCTACTAGCAATCAGCCCCAGCATTTT
. | TRBJ2-7 | TRBV10-3 | few | 17 | CAIADPSGTTISGEQYF | TGTGCCATCGCGGATCCATCCGGGACCACCATCTCGGGCGAGCAGTACTTC
. | TRBJ1-4 | TRBV5-4 | . | 13 | CASSSGFNEKLFF | TGTGCCAGCAGCTCCGGCTTTAATGAAAAACTGTTTTTT
TRBD2 | TRBJ2-1 | TRBV7-2 | . | 16 | CASSLSLAGGRGEQFF | TGTGCCAGCAGCTTGTCCCTGGCGGGAGGCCGGGGGGAGCAGTTCTTC
TRBD1 | TRBJ1-2 | TRBV20-1 | . | 13 | CSAWDRTYYGYTF | TGCAGTGCTTGGGACAGGACTTACTATGGCTACACCTTC
. | TRBJ1-2 | TRBV6-1 | few | 13 | CASSERQNYGYTF | TGTGCCAGCAGTGAGCGACAGAACTATGGCTACACCTTC
TRBD1 | TRBJ1-1 | TRBV7-9 | few | 14 | CASSRTGGNTEAFF | TGTGCCAGCAGCCGGACAGGGGGGAACACTGAAGCTTTCTTT
. | TRBJ1-3 | TRBV4-3 | . | 15 | CASSQGGGTGNTIYF | TGCGCCAGCAGCCAAGGGGGCGGCACTGGAAACACCATATATTTT
TRBD2 | TRBJ2-5 | TRBV7-9 | . | 15 | CASSLSLAGQETQYF | TGTGCCAGCAGCTTATCCCTAGCGGGGCAAGAGACCCAGTACTTC
TRBD2 | TRBJ2-7 | TRBV30 | few | 16 | CAWNSGSTSGGYEQYF | TGTGCCTGGAACAGTGGATCCACTAGCGGTGGGTACGAGCAGTACTTC
. | TRBJ2-1 | TRBV30 | . | 15 | CAWSISSGGYNEQFF | TGTGCCTGGAGTATAAGCAGCGGAGGCTACAATGAGCAGTTCTTC
TRBD2 | TRBJ2-7 | TRBV4-2 | . | 17 | CASSRETSGGASYEQYF | TGTGCCAGCAGCCGAGAAACTAGCGGGGGGGCTTCATACGAGCAGTACTTC
TRBD1 | TRBJ2-3 | TRBV4-3 | many | 16 | CASSRSTGTGGDTQYF | TGCGCCAGCAGCCGCTCAACCGGGACAGGGGGAGATACGCAGTATTTT
. | TRBJ2-7 | TRBV20-1 | few | 14 | CSATGQRVTYEQYF | TGCAGTGCTACCGGACAGAGGGTCACCTACGAGCAGTACTTC
. | TRBJ1-1 | TRBV12-3/TRBV12-4 | many | 16 | CASSPGGGRGNTEAFF | TGTGCCAGCAGCCCTGGGGGCGGAAGGGGGAACACTGAAGCTTTCTTT
. | TRBJ2-4 | TRBV20-1 | . | 16 | CSARGGTTTLKNIQYF | TGCAGTGCTAGAGGTGGGACAACCACGCTCAAAAACATTCAGTACTTC
. | TRBJ1-5 | TRBV30 | . | 13 | CAWRAETGQPQHF | TGTGCCTGGAGGGCAGAGACGGGACAGCCCCAGCATTTT
. | TRBJ2-1 | TRBV3-1 | few | 16 | CASSPTGEIGSGEQFF | TGTGCCAGCAGCCCCACGGGGGAGATCGGTTCCGGTGAGCAGTTCTTC
. | TRBJ1-3 | TRBV15 | many | 13 | CATRGFSGNTIYF | TGTGCCACCCGGGGTTTCTCTGGAAACACCATATATTTT
. | TRBJ2-7 | TRBV7-2 | many | 16 | CASSLAFSGDPYEQYF | TGTGCCAGCAGCTTAGCGTTTTCAGGGGACCCCTACGAGCAGTACTTC
. | TRBJ1-5 | TRBV24-1 | . | 13 | CATSEGRWTPQHF | TGTGCCACCAGTGAAGGCAGGTGGACTCCCCAGCATTTT
TRBD2 | TRBJ2-3 | TRBV19 | . | 15 | CATRGERGRTDTQYF | TGTGCCACCCGCGGGGAGCGGGGACGCACAGATACGCAGTATTTT
TRBD1 | TRBJ2-7 | TRBV29-1 | . | 11 | CSSRDRDEQYF | TGCAGCTCCCGGGACAGGGACGAGCAGTACTTC
TRBD1 | TRBJ2-7 | TRBV5-1 | . | 14 | CASSQGDRYGEQYF | TGCGCCAGCAGCCAGGGGGACCGCTACGGCGAGCAGTACTTC
. | TRBJ2-5 | TRBV15 | . | 15 | CATSSDSREYETQYF | TGTGCCACCAGCAGTGACTCTCGAGAGTATGAGACCCAGTACTTC
. | TRBJ2-3 | TRBV20-1 | few | 13 | CSAIGGMGDTQYF | TGCAGTGCCATAGGGGGGATGGGGGATACGCAGTATTTT
. | TRBJ2-5 | TRBV27 | few | 13 | CASRFLGGETQYF | TGTGCCAGCAGGTTTTTGGGGGGAGAGACCCAGTACTTC
. | TRBJ2-3 | TRBV6-2/TRBV6-3 | . | 13 | CATNPAGTDTQYF | TGTGCCACCAACCCCGCCGGCACAGATACGCAGTATTTT
. | TRBJ2-5 | TRBV11-1 | many | 14 | CASSLPGGRETQYF | TGTGCCAGCAGCTTACCTGGGGGTCGGGAGACCCAGTACTTC
. | TRBJ2-1 | TRBV4-3 | many | 15 | CASSQGLTVGNEQFF | TGCGCCAGCAGCCAAGGTTTGACGGTGGGGAATGAGCAGTTCTTC
TRBD2 | TRBJ2-5 | TRBV30 | . | 13 | CAWITSGGETQYF | TGTGCCTGGATCACTAGCGGGGGCGAGACCCAGTACTTC
. | TRBJ2-3 | TRBV7-3 | . | 16 | CASSLIGQGTTDTQYF | TGTGCCAGCAGCTTAATCGGGCAGGGGACTACAGATACGCAGTATTTT
TRBD2 | TRBJ2-6 | TRBV5-1 | . | 19 | CASSLVLAGPISGANVLTF | TGCGCCAGCAGCTTGGTGCTAGCGGGACCCATCTCTGGGGCCAACGTCCTGACTTTC
TRBD1 | TRBJ2-7 | TRBV5-1 | . | 14 | CASSRDRGQNEQYF | TGCGCCAGCAGCAGAGACAGGGGGCAGAACGAGCAGTACTTC
TRBD1 | TRBJ2-5 | TRBV6-2/TRBV6-3 | . | 15 | CASSPGTGYQETQYF | TGTGCCAGCAGCCCGGGGACAGGGTACCAAGAGACCCAGTACTTC
. | TRBJ1-4 | TRBV12-3/TRBV12-4 | . | 11 | CASSSYEKLFF | TGTGCCAGCAGTTCCTATGAAAAACTGTTTTTT
. | TRBJ1-1 | TRBV11-2 | . | 13 | CASSLGSGTEAFF | TGTGCCAGCAGCTTAGGGAGCGGCACTGAAGCTTTCTTT
TRBD1 | TRBJ1-1 | TRBV20-1 | few | 15 | CSARDLDRGNTEAFF | TGCAGTGCTAGAGATCTAGACAGGGGGAATACTGAAGCTTTCTTT
TRBD2 | TRBJ2-3 | TRBV5-6 | many | 18 | CASSSLLTSGRATDTQYF | TGTGCCAGCAGCTCCCTCCTGACTAGCGGGAGGGCAACAGATACGCAGTATTTT